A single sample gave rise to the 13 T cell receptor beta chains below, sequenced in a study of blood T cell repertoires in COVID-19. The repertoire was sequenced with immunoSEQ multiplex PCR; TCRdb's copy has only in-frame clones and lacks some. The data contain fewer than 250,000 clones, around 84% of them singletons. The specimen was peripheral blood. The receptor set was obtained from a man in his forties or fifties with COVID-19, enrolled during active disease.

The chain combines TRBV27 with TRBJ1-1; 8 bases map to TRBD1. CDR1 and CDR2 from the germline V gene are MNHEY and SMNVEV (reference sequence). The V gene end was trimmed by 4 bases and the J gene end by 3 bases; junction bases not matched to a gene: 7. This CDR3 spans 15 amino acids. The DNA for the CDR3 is TGTGCCAGCAGTTCCTGGACAGGGTTGGACACTGAAGCTTTCTTT. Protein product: CASSSWTGLDTEAFF.

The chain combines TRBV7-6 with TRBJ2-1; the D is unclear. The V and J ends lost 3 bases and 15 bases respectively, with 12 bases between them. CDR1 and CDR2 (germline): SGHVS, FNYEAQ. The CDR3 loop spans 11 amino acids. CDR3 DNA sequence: TGTGCCAGCAGCTTGGGTCATGACTGGTTCTTC. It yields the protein CASSLGHDWFF.

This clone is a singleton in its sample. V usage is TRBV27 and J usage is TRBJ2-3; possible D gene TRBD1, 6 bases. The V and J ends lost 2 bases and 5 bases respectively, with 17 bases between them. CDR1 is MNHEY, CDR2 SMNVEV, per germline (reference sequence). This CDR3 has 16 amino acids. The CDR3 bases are TGTGCCAGCAGTTTAGGTTCAGGGGCTTGGATAGATACGCAGTATTTT. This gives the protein CASSLGSGAWIDTQYF.

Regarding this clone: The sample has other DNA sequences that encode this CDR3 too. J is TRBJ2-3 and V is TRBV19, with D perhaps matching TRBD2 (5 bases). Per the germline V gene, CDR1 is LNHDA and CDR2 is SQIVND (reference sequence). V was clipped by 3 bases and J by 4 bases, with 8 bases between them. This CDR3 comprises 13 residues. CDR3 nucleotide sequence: TGTGCCAGTAGTATTGGAGGAGCAGATACGCAGTATTTT. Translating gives CASSIGGADTQYF.

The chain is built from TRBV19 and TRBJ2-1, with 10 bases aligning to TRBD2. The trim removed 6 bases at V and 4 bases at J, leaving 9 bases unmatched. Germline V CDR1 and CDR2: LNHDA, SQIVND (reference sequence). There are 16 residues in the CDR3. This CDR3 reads CASRTVASGSYNEQFF. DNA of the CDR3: TGTGCCAGTAGGACGGTCGCTAGCGGGAGTTACAATGAGCAGTTCTTC.

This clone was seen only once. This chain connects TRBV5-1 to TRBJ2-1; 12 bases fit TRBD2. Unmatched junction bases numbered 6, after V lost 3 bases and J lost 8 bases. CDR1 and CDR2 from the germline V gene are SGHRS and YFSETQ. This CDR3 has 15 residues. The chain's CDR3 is CASSSTSGSFYEQFF. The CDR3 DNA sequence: TGCGCCAGCAGCTCGACTAGCGGGAGTTTCTATGAGCAGTTCTTC.

As DNA, the CDR3 is TGTGCCACCAGCAGAGATCAGGGGGACCGATGGGAGCAGTACTTC. Translating it yields CATSRDQGDRWEQYF. The chain uses TRBV15 and TRBJ2-7; 7 bases line up with TRBD1. The CDR3 covers 15 residues. V gave up 0 bases and J gave up 7 bases; unmatched junction bases: 9. Germline loops: CDR1 LNHNV, CDR2 YYDKDF (reference sequence).

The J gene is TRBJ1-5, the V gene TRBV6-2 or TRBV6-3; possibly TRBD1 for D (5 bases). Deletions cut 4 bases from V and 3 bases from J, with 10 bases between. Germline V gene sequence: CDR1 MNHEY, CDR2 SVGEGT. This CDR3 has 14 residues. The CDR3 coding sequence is TGTGCCAGCAGTTGGAAGGGGTCCAATCAGCCCCAGCATTTT. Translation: CASSWKGSNQPQHF.

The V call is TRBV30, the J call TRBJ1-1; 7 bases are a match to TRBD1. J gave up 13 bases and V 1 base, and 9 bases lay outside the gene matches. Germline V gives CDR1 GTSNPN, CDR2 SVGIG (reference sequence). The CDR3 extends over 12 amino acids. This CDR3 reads CAWSGDRVYVFF. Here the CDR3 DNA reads TGTGCCTGGAGTGGTGACAGGGTTTATGTTTTCTTT.

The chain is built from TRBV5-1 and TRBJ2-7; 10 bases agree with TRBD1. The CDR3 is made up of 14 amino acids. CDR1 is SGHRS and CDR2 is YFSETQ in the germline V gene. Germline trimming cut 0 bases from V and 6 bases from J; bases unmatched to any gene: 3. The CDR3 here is CASSLEGTGVEQYF. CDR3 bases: TGCGCCAGCAGCTTGGAGGGGACAGGGGTCGAGCAGTACTTC.

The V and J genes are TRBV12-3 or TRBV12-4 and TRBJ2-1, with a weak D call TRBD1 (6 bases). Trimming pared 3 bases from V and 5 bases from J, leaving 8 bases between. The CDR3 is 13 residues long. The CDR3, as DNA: TGTGCCAGCAGTTTCGGGACACACAATGAGCAGTTCTTC. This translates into CASSFGTHNEQFF.

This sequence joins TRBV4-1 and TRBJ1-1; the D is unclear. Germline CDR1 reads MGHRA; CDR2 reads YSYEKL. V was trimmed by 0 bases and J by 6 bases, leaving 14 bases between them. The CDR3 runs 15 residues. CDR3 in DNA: TGCGCCAGCAGCCAAGAGAGGCTGCTCTTCGCTGAAGCTTTCTTT. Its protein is CASSQERLLFAEAFF.

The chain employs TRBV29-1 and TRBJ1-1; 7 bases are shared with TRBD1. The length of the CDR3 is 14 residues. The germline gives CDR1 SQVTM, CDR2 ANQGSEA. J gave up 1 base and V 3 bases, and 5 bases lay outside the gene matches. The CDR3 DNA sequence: TGCAGCGTTGATAAGGGGGCGGCGAACACTGAAGCTTTCTTT. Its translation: CSVDKGAANTEAFF.